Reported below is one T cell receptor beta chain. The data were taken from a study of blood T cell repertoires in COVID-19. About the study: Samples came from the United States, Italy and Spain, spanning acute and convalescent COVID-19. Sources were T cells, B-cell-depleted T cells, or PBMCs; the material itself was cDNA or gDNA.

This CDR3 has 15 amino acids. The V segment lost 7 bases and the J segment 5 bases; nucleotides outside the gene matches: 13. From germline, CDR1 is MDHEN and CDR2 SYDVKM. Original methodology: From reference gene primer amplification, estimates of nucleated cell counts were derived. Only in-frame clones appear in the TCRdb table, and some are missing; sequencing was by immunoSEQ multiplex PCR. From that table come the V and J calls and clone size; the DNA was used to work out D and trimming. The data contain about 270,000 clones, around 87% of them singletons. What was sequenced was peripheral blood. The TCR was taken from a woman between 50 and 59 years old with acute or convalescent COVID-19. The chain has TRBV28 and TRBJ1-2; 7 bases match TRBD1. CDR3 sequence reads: CASNSLEGQSYGYTF. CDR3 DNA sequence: TGTGCCAGCAACTCACTCGAGGGACAGAGTTATGGCTACACCTTC.